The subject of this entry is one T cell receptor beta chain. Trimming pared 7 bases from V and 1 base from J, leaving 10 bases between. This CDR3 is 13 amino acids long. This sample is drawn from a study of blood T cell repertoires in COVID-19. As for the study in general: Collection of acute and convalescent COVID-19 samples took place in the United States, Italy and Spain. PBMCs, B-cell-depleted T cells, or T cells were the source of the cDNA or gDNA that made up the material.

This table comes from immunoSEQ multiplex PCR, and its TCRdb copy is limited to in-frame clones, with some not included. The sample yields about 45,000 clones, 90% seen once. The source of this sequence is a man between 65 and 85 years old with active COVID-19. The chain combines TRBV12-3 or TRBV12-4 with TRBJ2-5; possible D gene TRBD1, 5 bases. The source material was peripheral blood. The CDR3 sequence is CASTLTAQETQYF. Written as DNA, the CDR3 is TGTGCCAGCACCTTGACAGCCCAAGAGACCCAGTACTTC.